These T cell receptor beta chains were read from a single sample in a study of PD-1 blockade in classical Hodgkin lymphoma. Some clones are missing from TCRdb's copy, which holds only in-frame ones; the method was immunoSEQ multiplex PCR. The data contain about 98,000 clones, 80% to 90% of them singletons. Sequences were derived from peripheral blood mononuclear cells (PBMCs), sampled before the second cycle of nivolumab. The receptors were gathered from a human donor with classical Hodgkin lymphoma. The CDR3 runs from the conserved cysteine through the conserved F or W. The D gene is left open where the match is weak. Not all rows give a size; the values are once, few, many and, for expanded clones, a class.

CDR3 protein	CDR3 DNA	clone size	V gene	J gene	D gene
CATSPSGTTYEQYF	TGTGCCACCTCTCCTAGCGGCACCACCTACGAGCAGTACTTC	-	TRBV10-3	TRBJ2-7	TRBD2
CASSNPGTGGYEQFF	TGTGCCAGCAGCAACCCCGGGACAGGGGGTTATGAGCAGTTCTTC	-	TRBV11-2	TRBJ2-1	TRBD1
CASSLETVGLNTEAFF	TGCGCCAGCAGCTTGGAGACAGTAGGCTTGAACACTGAAGCTTTCTTT	-	TRBV5-1	TRBJ1-1	-
CASSDRRRQGTEAFF	TGTGCCAGCAGTGACCGAAGGAGGCAGGGCACTGAAGCTTTCTTT	-	TRBV25-1	TRBJ1-1	-
CASGGGTIYEQYF	TGTGCCAGCGGGGGGGGCACCATCTACGAGCAGTACTTC	-	TRBV28	TRBJ2-7	-
CASSFRGRGSYNEQFF	TGTGCCAGCAGTTTTAGGGGGAGGGGATCCTACAATGAGCAGTTCTTC	medium-sized	TRBV28	TRBJ2-1	-
CASGTGGRNEQFF	TGTGCCTCCGGGACAGGGGGACGGAATGAGCAGTTCTTC	once	TRBV10-3	TRBJ2-1	TRBD1
CSVEGRNQETQYF	TGCAGCGTTGAGGGACGGAACCAAGAGACCCAGTACTTC	once	TRBV29-1	TRBJ2-5	-
CASSQLAGEDTQYF	TGTGCCAGCAGCCAGCTAGCGGGAGAGGATACGCAGTATTTT	-	TRBV6-6	TRBJ2-3	TRBD2
CASSPTSGATGDTQYF	TGTGCCAGCAGTCCTACTAGCGGGGCCACGGGGGATACGCAGTATTTT	-	TRBV11-3	TRBJ2-3	TRBD2
CASRIDRVINEQYF	TGTGCCAGCAGGATCGACAGGGTGATCAACGAGCAGTACTTC	-	TRBV6-1	TRBJ2-7	TRBD1
CASSLLASYEQYF	TGTGCCAGCAGTTTATTGGCCTCCTACGAGCAGTACTTC	-	TRBV28	TRBJ2-7	-
CATSRGGEGARNIQYF	TGTGCCACCAGCAGAGGGGGCGAGGGGGCACGGAACATTCAGTACTTC	-	TRBV15	TRBJ2-4	TRBD1
CASTYSLPDSSPLHF	TGTGCCAGCACCTATTCACTGCCCGACAGCTCACCCCTCCACTTT	-	TRBV6-5	TRBJ1-6	-
CASSHQLAVNTGELFF	TGTGCCAGCAGCCACCAGCTAGCGGTGAACACCGGGGAGCTGTTTTTT	-	TRBV14	TRBJ2-2	TRBD2
CASSPWTSGQETQYF	TGTGCCAGTAGCCCCTGGACTAGCGGACAAGAGACCCAGTACTTC	-	TRBV19	TRBJ2-5	TRBD2
CACQGGISGNQPQHF	TGTGCCTGCCAGGGGGGAATTAGTGGCAATCAGCCCCAGCATTTT	-	TRBV6-1	TRBJ1-5	TRBD1
CANGLANEQFF	TGTGCCAACGGCCTAGCAAATGAGCAGTTCTTC	-	TRBV10-3	TRBJ2-1	-
CASSPDRTFTGELFF	TGTGCCAGCAGCCCAGACAGGACCTTCACCGGGGAGCTGTTTTTT	-	TRBV7-2	TRBJ2-2	-
CASSFNWDLEQFF	TGTGCCAGCAGCTTCAACTGGGACTTGGAGCAGTTCTTC	few	TRBV7-2	TRBJ2-1	-
CASSLGGTGIYNEQFF	TGTGCCAGCAGCTTAGGGGGGACGGGGATCTACAATGAGCAGTTCTTC	-	TRBV11-1	TRBJ2-1	-
CASNSPGQGIYEQYF	TGTGCCAGCAACTCTCCGGGACAGGGGATCTACGAGCAGTACTTC	-	TRBV2	TRBJ2-7	TRBD1
CASSWVEETQYF	TGTGCCAGCAGCTGGGTGGAGGAGACCCAGTACTTC	-	TRBV7-9	TRBJ2-5	-
CASSTPRVSGSSYEQYF	TGTGCCAGTAGTACCCCGAGGGTGAGCGGGAGCTCCTACGAGCAGTACTTC	-	TRBV19	TRBJ2-7	TRBD2
CASSPLGLGMDTQYF	TGCGCCAGCAGCCCCCTAGGACTAGGGATGGATACGCAGTATTTT	-	TRBV5-1	TRBJ2-3	TRBD2